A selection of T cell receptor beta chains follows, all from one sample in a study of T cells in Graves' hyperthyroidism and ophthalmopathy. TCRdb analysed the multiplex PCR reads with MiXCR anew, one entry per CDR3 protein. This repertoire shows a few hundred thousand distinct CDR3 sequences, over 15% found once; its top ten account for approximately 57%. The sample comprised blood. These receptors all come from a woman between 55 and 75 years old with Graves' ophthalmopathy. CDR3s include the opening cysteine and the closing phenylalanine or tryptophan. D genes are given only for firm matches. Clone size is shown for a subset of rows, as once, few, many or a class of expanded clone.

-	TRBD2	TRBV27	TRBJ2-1	CASSFRTSAYNEQFF	TGTGCCAGCAGTTTTAGGACTAGCGCCTACAATGAGCAGTTCTTC
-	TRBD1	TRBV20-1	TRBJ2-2	CSAREGQGSTGELFF	TGCAGTGCTAGAGAGGGACAGGGATCCACCGGGGAGCTGTTTTTT
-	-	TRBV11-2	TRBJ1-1	CASSYQRVTEAFF	TGTGCCAGCAGCTACCAAAGGGTCACTGAAGCTTTCTTT
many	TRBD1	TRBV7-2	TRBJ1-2	CASSLETGRGYTF	TGTGCCAGCAGCTTAGAGACAGGGAGAGGCTACACCTTC
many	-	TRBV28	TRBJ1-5	CASSPLNQPQHF	TGTGCCAGCAGTCCCCTCAATCAGCCCCAGCATTTT
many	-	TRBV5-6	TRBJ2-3	CASSFESDTQYF	TGTGCCAGCAGCTTTGAGTCAGATACGCAGTATTTT
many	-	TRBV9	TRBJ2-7	CASSVGLTYEQYF	TGTGCCAGCAGCGTAGGCCTCACCTACGAGCAGTACTTC
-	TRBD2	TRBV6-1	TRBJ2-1	CASRGTSGRGSYNEQFF	TGTGCCAGCAGAGGGACTAGCGGGAGAGGATCCTACAATGAGCAGTTCTTC
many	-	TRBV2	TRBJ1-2	CASKVTGNYGYTF	TGTGCCAGCAAGGTTACAGGCAACTATGGCTACACCTTC
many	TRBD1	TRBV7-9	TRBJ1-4	CASSRGQTNEKLFF	TGTGCCAGCAGCCGGGGACAGACTAATGAAAAACTGTTTTTT
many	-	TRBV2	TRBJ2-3	CASSERAVTDTQYF	TGTGCCAGCAGTGAAAGGGCAGTCACAGATACGCAGTATTTT
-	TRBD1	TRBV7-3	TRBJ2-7	CASSGGTGDYEQYF	TGTGCCAGCAGCGGGGGGACAGGGGACTACGAGCAGTACTTC
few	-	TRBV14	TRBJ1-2	CASSPDRINYGYTF	TGTGCCAGCAGCCCAGACAGAATCAACTATGGCTACACCTTC
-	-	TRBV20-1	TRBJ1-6	CSAREQTNSPLHF	TGCAGTGCTAGAGAGCAGACTAATTCACCCCTCCACTTT
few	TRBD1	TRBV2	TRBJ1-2	CASSVDRGADGYTF	TGTGCCAGCAGTGTGGACAGGGGCGCCGATGGCTACACCTTC
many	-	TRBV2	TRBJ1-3	CASSEEGYTIYF	TGTGCCAGCAGTGAAGAAGGTTACACCATATATTTT
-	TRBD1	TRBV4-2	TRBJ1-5	CASSLTGVRDQPQHF	TGTGCCAGCAGTTTGACAGGGGTGAGGGATCAGCCCCAGCATTTT
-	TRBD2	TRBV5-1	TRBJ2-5	CASSSTPVLAGGETQYF	TGCGCCAGCAGCTCGACCCCCGTCCTAGCGGGGGGGGAGACCCAGTACTTC
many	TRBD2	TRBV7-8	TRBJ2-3	CASSLGLAGPTPQYF	TGTGCCAGCAGCTTAGGGCTAGCGGGGCCTACCCCGCAGTATTTT
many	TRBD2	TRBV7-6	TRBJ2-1	CASSLERGSYNEQFF	TGTGCCAGCAGCTTAGAGCGGGGCTCCTACAATGAGCAGTTCTTC
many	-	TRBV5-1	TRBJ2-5	CASSSYVAVETQYF	TGCGCCAGTTCAAGCTATGTGGCGGTGGAGACCCAGTACTTC
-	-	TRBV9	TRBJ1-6	CASSVDSEHSYNSPLHF	TGTGCCAGCAGCGTAGATTCAGAGCACTCCTATAATTCACCCCTCCACTTT
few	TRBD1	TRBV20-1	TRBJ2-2	CSASSWDRGAGELFF	TGCAGTGCTAGTTCGTGGGACAGGGGGGCCGGGGAGCTGTTTTTT
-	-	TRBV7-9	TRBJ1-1	CASSSSGDHTEAFF	TGTGCCAGCAGCTCCTCAGGGGATCACACTGAAGCTTTCTTT
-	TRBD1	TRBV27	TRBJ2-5	CASSFVGQGLLGFGETQYF	TGTGCCAGCAGTTTCGTGGGACAGGGGCTCCTTGGCTTCGGCGAGACCCAGTACTTC
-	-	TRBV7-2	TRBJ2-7	CASSLKSSLTGIPYEQYF	TGTGCCAGCAGCTTAAAGTCGTCGTTAACCGGTATCCCCTACGAGCAGTACTTC
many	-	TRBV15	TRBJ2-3	CATSGSGDTQYF	TGTGCCACCAGCGGTTCGGGGGATACGCAGTATTTT
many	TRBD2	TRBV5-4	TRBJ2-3	CASSAYLAGNTDTQYF	TGTGCCAGCAGCGCATACCTAGCGGGGAACACAGATACGCAGTATTTT
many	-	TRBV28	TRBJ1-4	CASNSPGQWGEKLFF	TGTGCCAGCAACTCCCCAGGGCAATGGGGTGAAAAACTGTTTTTT
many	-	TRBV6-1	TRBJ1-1	CASHREGGNTEAFF	TGTGCCAGTCACAGGGAGGGGGGCAACACTGAAGCTTTCTTT
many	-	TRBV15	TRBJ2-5	CATSINGVRETQYF	TGTGCCACCAGCATCAATGGAGTAAGAGAGACCCAGTACTTC
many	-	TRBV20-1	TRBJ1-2	CSARTGTQGYTF	TGCAGTGCTAGAACGGGGACACAGGGCTACACCTTC
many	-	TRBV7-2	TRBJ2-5	CASSPPGGGEETQYF	TGTGCCAGCAGCCCACCTGGCGGGGGCGAAGAGACCCAGTACTTC
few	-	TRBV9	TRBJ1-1	CASSVYENTKAFF	TGTGCCAGCAGCGTTTACGAGAACACTAAAGCTTTCTTT